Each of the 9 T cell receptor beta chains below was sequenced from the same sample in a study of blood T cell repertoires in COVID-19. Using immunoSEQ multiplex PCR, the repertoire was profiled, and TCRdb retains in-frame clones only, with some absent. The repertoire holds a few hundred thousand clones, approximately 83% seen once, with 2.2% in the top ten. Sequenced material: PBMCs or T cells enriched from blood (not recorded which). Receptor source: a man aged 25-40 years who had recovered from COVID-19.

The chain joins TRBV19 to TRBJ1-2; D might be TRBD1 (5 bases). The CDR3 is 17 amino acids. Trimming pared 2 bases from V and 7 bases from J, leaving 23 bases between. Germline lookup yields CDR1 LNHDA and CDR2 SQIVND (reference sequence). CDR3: CASSISIPEGMGSGYTF. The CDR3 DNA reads TGTGCCAGTAGTATATCAATCCCGGAGGGGATGGGGAGTGGCTACACCTTC.

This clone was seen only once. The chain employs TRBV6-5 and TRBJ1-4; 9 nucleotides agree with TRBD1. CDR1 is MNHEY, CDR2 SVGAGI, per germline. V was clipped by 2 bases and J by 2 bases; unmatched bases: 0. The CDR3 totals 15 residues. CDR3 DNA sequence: TGTGCCAGCAGTTACGGGACAGGGACTAATGAAAAACTGTTTTTT. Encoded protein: CASSYGTGTNEKLFF.

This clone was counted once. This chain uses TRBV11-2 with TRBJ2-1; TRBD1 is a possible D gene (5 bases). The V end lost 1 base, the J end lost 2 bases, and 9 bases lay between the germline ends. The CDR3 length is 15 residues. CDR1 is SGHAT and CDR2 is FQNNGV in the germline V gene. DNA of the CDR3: TGTGCCAGCAGCTTAGTGTGGGGCGCCTACAATGAGCAGTTCTTC. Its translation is CASSLVWGAYNEQFF.

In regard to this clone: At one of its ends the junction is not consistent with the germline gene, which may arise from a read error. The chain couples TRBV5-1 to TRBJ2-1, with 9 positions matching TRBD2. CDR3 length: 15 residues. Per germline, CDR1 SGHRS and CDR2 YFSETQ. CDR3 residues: CARRGGGGAYNEQFF. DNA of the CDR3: TGCGCCCGCAGGGGCGGCGGGGGGGCTTACAATGAGCAGTTCTTC.

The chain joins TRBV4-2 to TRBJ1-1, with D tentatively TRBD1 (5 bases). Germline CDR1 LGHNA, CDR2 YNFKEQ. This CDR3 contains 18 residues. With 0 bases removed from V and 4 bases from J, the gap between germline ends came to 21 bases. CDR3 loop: CASSQDLGEGPLGTEAFF. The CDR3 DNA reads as TGTGCCAGCAGCCAAGATCTGGGGGAGGGTCCCTTGGGCACTGAAGCTTTCTTT.

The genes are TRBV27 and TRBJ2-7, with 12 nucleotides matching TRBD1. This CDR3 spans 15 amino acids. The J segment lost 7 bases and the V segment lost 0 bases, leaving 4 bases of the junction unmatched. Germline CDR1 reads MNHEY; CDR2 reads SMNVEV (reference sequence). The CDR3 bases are TGTGCCAGCAGTTTATCGGGACAGGGGGCCGGAGAGCAGTACTTC. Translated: CASSLSGQGAGEQYF.

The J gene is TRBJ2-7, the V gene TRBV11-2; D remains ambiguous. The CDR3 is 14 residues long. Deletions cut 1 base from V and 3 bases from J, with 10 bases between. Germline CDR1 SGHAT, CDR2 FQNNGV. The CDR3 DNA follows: TGTGCCAGCAGCTTAGTGGCGGTAAACTACGAGCAGTACTTC. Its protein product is CASSLVAVNYEQYF. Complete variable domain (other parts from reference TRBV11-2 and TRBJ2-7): EAGVAQSPRYKIIEKRQSVAFWCNPISGHATLYWYQQILGQGPKLLIQFQNNGVVDDSQLPKDRFSAERLKGVDSTLKIQPAKLEDSAVYLCASSLVAVNYEQYFGPGTRLTVT.

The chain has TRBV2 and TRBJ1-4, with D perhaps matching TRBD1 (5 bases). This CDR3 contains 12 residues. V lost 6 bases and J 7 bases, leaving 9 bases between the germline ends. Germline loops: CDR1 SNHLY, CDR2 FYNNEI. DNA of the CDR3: TGTGCCAGCAGGGGGGGAACTGAAAAACTGTTTTTT. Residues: CASRGGTEKLFF.

CDR3 DNA sequence: TGTGCCAGCAGCTTGGCCGGGGGTGTGGGCACAGATACGCAGTATTTT. It translates to CASSLAGGVGTDTQYF. This chain links TRBV5-6 with TRBJ2-3; TRBD2 is a possible D gene (6 bases). Germline V gene sequence: CDR1 SGHDT, CDR2 YYEEEE. Trimming removed 0 bases at V and 1 base at J, with 12 bases between. This CDR3 contains 16 residues.